The 20 T cell receptor beta chains listed next were all sequenced from one sample in a study of OX40 agonist ivuxolimab in advanced cancers. The method was immunoSEQ multiplex PCR; TCRdb's version includes in-frame clones alone and lacks a portion of them. This sample has tens of thousands of clones, with 80% to 95% found just once. Sample: CD4+ or CD8+ T cells sorted from blood, taken in a trial of the OX40 agonist ivuxolimab. These receptors were collected from an adult with an advanced solid tumor such as melanoma, head and neck, liver or kidney cancer.

This clone was recorded once. The chain is built from TRBV29-1 and TRBJ1-1; perhaps TRBD1 as D (5 bases). The CDR3 totals 15 residues. V shed 7 bases and J shed 4 bases, with 22 bases lying between them. Per the germline V gene, CDR1 is SQVTM and CDR2 is ANQGSEA. CDR3 region: CSALSTGNGITEAFF. DNA of the CDR3: TGCAGCGCCCTAAGTACAGGTAACGGGATCACTGAAGCTTTCTTT.

The chain combines TRBV19 with TRBJ2-3, with 9 bases fitting TRBD1. CDR1 and CDR2 from the germline V gene are LNHDA and SQIVND (reference sequence). The CDR3 is 17 amino acids. The ends lost 9 bases at V and 7 bases at J; junction bases unmatched: 20. In nucleotides, the CDR3 is TGTGCCAGCTCCGTCCCCGGGACAGGGTTCCTACAGAATACGCAGTATTTT. Residues: CASSVPGTGFLQNTQYF.

The chain couples TRBV11-3 to TRBJ2-1, with D tentatively TRBD1 (5 bases). CDR3 size: 14 residues. Germline V gene lookup returns CDR1 SGHNT and CDR2 YENEEA. V lost 5 bases, J lost 6 bases, and 14 bases lay in between. The CDR3 DNA follows: TGTGCCAGCAGCCCCCACTGGCAGGGCAATGAGCAGTTCTTC. This encodes CASSPHWQGNEQFF.

The chain is built from TRBV10-2 and TRBJ2-7; TRBD1 matches at 10 bases. V lost 6 bases to trimming and J lost 1 base; unmatched junction nucleotides: 12. CDR3 length: 17 amino acids. In germline, CDR1 is WSHSY, CDR2 SAAADI. The CDR3 region has the DNA TGCGCCAGCAGGGGGGTAAAAGGACAGGGGGTATCCTACGAGCAGTACTTC. Its translation is CASRGVKGQGVSYEQYF.

The V and J genes are TRBV15 and TRBJ1-1; 7 bases align to TRBD1. The length of the CDR3 is 19 residues. V dropped 0 bases and J dropped 0; count of bases not matched to a gene: 13. Germline-derived CDR1 and CDR2 are LNHNV and YYDKDF (reference sequence). The CDR3 DNA is TGTGCCACCAGCAGAGATCTGATTTCGAACAGGGGACTGAACACTGAAGCTTTCTTT. It translates to CATSRDLISNRGLNTEAFF.

The chain carries TRBV7-9 and TRBJ2-3; 11 nucleotides line up with TRBD1. This CDR3 comprises 15 residues. V shed 1 base, J shed 6 bases, and the junction held 3 bases outside the gene matches. The V gene's germline CDR1 is SEHNR and CDR2 FQNEAQ (reference sequence). The CDR3 DNA is TGTGCCAGCAGCTTAGGGACAGGGGGCATGGATACGCAGTATTTT. It is translated as CASSLGTGGMDTQYF.

The rearrangement uses TRBV18 and TRBJ2-1, with 7 positions matching TRBD1. Germline CDR1 KGHSH, CDR2 LQKENI. The trim removed 2 bases at V and 6 bases at J, leaving 4 bases unmatched. This CDR3 region has 14 residues. This chain's CDR3 is CASSPTAGGNEQFF. The CDR3 DNA is TGTGCCAGCTCACCAACGGCAGGGGGCAATGAGCAGTTCTTC.

This chain connects TRBV7-2 to TRBJ1-4, with D unclear. V lost 1 base, J lost 6 bases, and 15 bases lay in between. The CDR3 contains 16 residues. The germline V gene encodes CDR1 SGHTA and CDR2 FQGNSA. The CDR3 protein is CASSLGPPIRDEKLFF. Written as DNA, the CDR3 is TGTGCCAGCAGCTTAGGGCCGCCCATAAGGGATGAAAAACTGTTTTTT.

On this clone: This CDR3 is also generated by other DNA sequences in the sample. CDR3 sequence reads: CASSLGGTSSYEQYF. CDR3 DNA: TGCGCCAGCAGCTTGGGAGGGACAAGCTCCTACGAGCAGTACTTC. This sequence joins TRBV5-1 and TRBJ2-7, with a tentative D call TRBD1 (6 bases). Germline assignment: CDR1 SGHRS and CDR2 YFSETQ. Trimming removed 0 bases from V and 0 bases from J, with 10 bases in between. There are 15 residues in the CDR3.

CDR3 sequence: CSARVGGPAYF. DNA for the CDR3: TGCAGTGCTAGAGTTGGGGGCCCGGCGTATTTT. The chain recombines TRBV20-1 with TRBJ2-3; weak D call: TRBD1 (6 bases). V was trimmed by 1 base and J by 14 bases, leaving 13 bases between them. Germline V gives CDR1 DFQATT, CDR2 SNEGSKA (reference sequence). The CDR3 runs to 11 residues.

The V and J genes are TRBV6-5 and TRBJ1-5; D is ambiguous. There are 13 residues in the CDR3. Trimming took 5 bases from V and 0 from J, leaving 5 bases between them. The germline gives CDR1 MNHEY, CDR2 SVGAGI. The CDR3 loop is CASSTSSNQPQHF. In DNA form, the CDR3 reads TGTGCCAGCAGTACAAGTAGCAATCAGCCCCAGCATTTT.

The V gene is TRBV10-3, the J gene TRBJ2-1; no definite D call. There are 13 residues in the CDR3. Germline CDR1 ENHRY, CDR2 SYGVKD. The V end lost 7 bases, the J end lost 5 bases, and 12 bases lay between the germline ends. In DNA, the CDR3 is TGTGCCATCAAATTTCTAGAGAACAATGAGCAGTTCTTC. Residues: CAIKFLENNEQFF.

This clone showed up just a few times. This sequence joins TRBV5-1 and TRBJ2-1, with 7 bases fitting TRBD2. CDR1 and CDR2 from the germline V gene are SGHRS and YFSETQ. This CDR3 region has 15 residues. The ends lost 4 bases at V and 8 bases at J; junction bases unmatched: 12. As DNA, the CDR3 is TGCGCCAGCAGCCCCGGACTAGATATCAACCATGAGCAGTTCTTC. Protein: CASSPGLDINHEQFF.

The gene calls are TRBV9 and TRBJ2-5; 7 bases map to TRBD1. There are 15 residues in the CDR3. The ends lost 4 bases at V and 2 bases at J; junction bases unmatched: 8. From germline, CDR1 is SGDLS and CDR2 YYNGEE. The CDR3 DNA is TGTGCCAGCAGCCGCCCGACGGGACAGCAAGAGACCCAGTACTTC. Its protein product is CASSRPTGQQETQYF.

This sequence joins TRBV2 and TRBJ2-7, with 10 bases lining up with TRBD1. The CDR3 is 12 amino acids. The V gene's germline CDR1 is SNHLY and CDR2 FYNNEI. The V and J ends lost 8 bases and 7 bases, in that order; junction bases with no gene match: 5. CDR3: CASRDRGSEQYF. The CDR3, as DNA: TGTGCCAGCCGGGACAGGGGAAGTGAGCAGTACTTC.

The gene calls are TRBV4-3 and TRBJ2-7; a weak D match, TRBD2 (6 bases). Germline lookup yields CDR1 LGHNA and CDR2 YSLEER. This CDR3 has 14 amino acids. V lost 9 bases and J lost 3, with 18 bases in between. The CDR3 DNA reads as TGCGCCAGGATAGAAGCAGCGGGTGGCTACGAGCAGTACTTC. Translation gives CARIEAAGGYEQYF.

The V and J genes are TRBV7-9 and TRBJ1-2; D uncertain. With 3 bases removed from V and 3 bases from J, the gap between germline ends came to 8 bases. This CDR3 is built from 13 residues. Germline V lookup: CDR1 SEHNR, CDR2 FQNEAQ (reference sequence). CDR3 amino acids: CASSFLADYGYTF. The CDR3 DNA is TGTGCCAGCAGCTTCCTGGCCGACTATGGCTACACCTTC. Together with reference TRBV7-9 and TRBJ1-2, the CDR3 gives the full variable domain: DTGVSQNPRHKITKRGQNVTFRCDPISEHNRLYWYRQTLGQGPEFLTYFQNEAQLEKSRLLSDRFSAERPKGSFSTLEIQRTEQGDSAMYLCASSFLADYGYTFGSGTRLTVV.

The CDR3 here is CASSIQGGYTF. The CDR3 nucleotides are TGTGCCAGTAGTATACAGGGAGGCTACACCTTC. The V and J genes are TRBV19 and TRBJ1-2; maybe TRBD1 (5 bases). Germline V CDR1 and CDR2: LNHDA, SQIVND (reference sequence). The length of the CDR3 is 11 residues. Trimming pared 2 bases from V and 8 bases from J, leaving 6 bases between.

This CDR3 is CASSRGQGNTEAFF. The CDR3 coding sequence is TGTGCCAGCAGCCGGGGGCAGGGGAACACTGAAGCTTTCTTT. The gene calls are TRBV11-2 and TRBJ1-1, with TRBD1 as a possible D gene (6 bases). Germline lookup yields CDR1 SGHAT and CDR2 FQNNGV. The CDR3 is made up of 14 amino acids. The V and J ends lost 5 bases and 1 base respectively, with 11 bases between them.

The rearrangement links TRBV5-8 to TRBJ2-1; tentatively, D is TRBD1 (7 bases). Germline-derived CDR1 and CDR2 are SGHTS and YDEGEE. CDR3 length: 15 amino acids. V shed 6 bases and J shed 7 bases, with 20 bases lying between them. The DNA of the CDR3 is TGTGCCAGCAACCAGGGGGGACAGTACCGTAATGAGCAGTTCTTC. Translating it yields CASNQGGQYRNEQFF.